This T cell receptor (beta chain) was documented in a study of T cell responses to AZD1222 COVID-19 vaccine. Study background: Pooled samples include second doses given at about 4 or 12 weeks.

This clone was picked up a small number of times. The germline V gene has CDR1 SGHNT and CDR2 YYREEE (reference sequence). V was trimmed by 4 bases and J by 2 bases, leaving 13 bases between them. CDR3 length equals 15 residues. Method: immunoSEQ multiplex PCR; TCRdb's copy keeps in-frame clones and lacks some. The sample consists of 150,000 or so clones, around 89% of them appearing once. The clonotype comes from an adult in good health. Sequencing was performed on peripheral blood, taken on day 0 of AZD1222 vaccination. The chain joins TRBV5-4 to TRBJ1-3; a possible D gene is TRBD1 (5 bases). CDR3: CASSPSGNTGNTIYF. CDR3 nucleotides: TGTGCCAGCAGCCCATCAGGGAACACTGGAAACACCATATATTTT.